Listed below are T cell receptor beta chains from one sample, sequenced in a study of OX40 agonist ivuxolimab in advanced cancers. The table came from immunoSEQ multiplex PCR; TCRdb's copy has only in-frame clones and leaves some out. In the table there are 15,000 to 20,000 clones, more than 75% of which are singletons. This material consisted of CD4+ or CD8+ T cells sorted from blood, taken in a trial of the OX40 agonist ivuxolimab. The receptors derive from an adult with an advanced solid tumor such as melanoma, head and neck, liver or kidney cancer. CDR3s include the opening cysteine and the closing phenylalanine or tryptophan. Fields, in order: D gene, J gene, V gene, clone size, CDR3 DNA, CDR3 protein. D genes are given only for firm matches. Clone size is stated in some rows and not others, as once, few, many or a class when expanded.

D: NA; J: TRBJ2-3; V: TRBV4-3; size: NA; DNA: TGCGCCAGCAGCCAAGTTTCACTAGGGTCTAGCACAGATACGCAGTATTTT; CDR3: CASSQVSLGSSTDTQYF
D: TRBD1; J: TRBJ2-2; V: TRBV28; size: NA; DNA: TGTGCCAGCAGAGGACAGGGGACCACCGGGGAGCTGTTTTTT; CDR3: CASRGQGTTGELFF
D: TRBD1; J: TRBJ1-2; V: TRBV9; size: NA; DNA: TGTGCCAGCAGCGTAGCAGGGGGGGGTGACTATGGCTACACCTTC; CDR3: CASSVAGGGDYGYTF
D: NA; J: TRBJ2-7; V: TRBV4-3; size: NA; DNA: TGCGCCAGCAGCCAGGGGTCGGACGGCTCCTACGAGCAGTACTTC; CDR3: CASSQGSDGSYEQYF
D: NA; J: TRBJ2-1; V: TRBV5-1; size: NA; DNA: TGCGCCAGCAGCTTGGAAGGTAGATCGGGCTACAATGAGCAGTTCTTC; CDR3: CASSLEGRSGYNEQFF
D: NA; J: TRBJ2-3; V: TRBV27; size: few; DNA: TGTGCCAGCAGTTTAGGAGATACGCAGTATTTT; CDR3: CASSLGDTQYF
D: NA; J: TRBJ1-4; V: TRBV2; size: NA; DNA: TGTGCCAGCAAGCTCGGGCCGGAGAATGAAAAACTGTTTTTT; CDR3: CASKLGPENEKLFF
D: TRBD2; J: TRBJ2-1; V: TRBV27; size: NA; DNA: TGTGCCAGCAGCTGGGGGACTAGCGGGAGTAAAGACAATGAGCAGTTCTTC; CDR3: CASSWGTSGSKDNEQFF
D: TRBD1; J: TRBJ2-7; V: TRBV27; size: NA; DNA: TGTGCCAGCAGTTCTGGAGACAGGGCCTACGAGCAGTACTTC; CDR3: CASSSGDRAYEQYF
D: NA; J: TRBJ1-5; V: TRBV2; size: NA; DNA: TGTGCCAGCAGGGAAGACAGTTATAGCAATCAGCCCCAGCATTTT; CDR3: CASREDSYSNQPQHF
D: NA; J: TRBJ2-7; V: TRBV6-6; size: NA; DNA: TGTGCCAGCAGTACTAGCTCTCGCTACGAGCAGTACTTC; CDR3: CASSTSSRYEQYF
D: NA; J: TRBJ2-5; V: TRBV27; size: NA; DNA: TGTGCCAGCAGTTTATCGGGAGGATGGGAATATACCCAGTACTTC; CDR3: CASSLSGGWEYTQYF
D: TRBD1; J: TRBJ1-1; V: TRBV11-3; size: NA; DNA: TGTGCCAGCAGCTTAGGCGAGGGGGCTGGTGAAGCTTTCTTT; CDR3: CASSLGEGAGEAFF
D: TRBD2; J: TRBJ2-7; V: TRBV5-1; size: NA; DNA: TGCGCCAGCAGCATGACTAGCGGGAGTTCCCACGAGCAGTACTTC; CDR3: CASSMTSGSSHEQYF
D: NA; J: TRBJ2-7; V: TRBV6-1; size: NA; DNA: TGTGCCAGCAGTGAAGCTGACACTTCTGGGGAGCAGTACTTC; CDR3: CASSEADTSGEQYF
D: TRBD2; J: TRBJ2-3; V: TRBV11-2; size: NA; DNA: TGTGCCAGCAGCTCGGGACTAGCGGGAGTAGGCACAGATACGCAGTATTTT; CDR3: CASSSGLAGVGTDTQYF
D: NA; J: TRBJ2-3; V: TRBV19; size: once; DNA: TGTGCCAGTAGGGGGGAAATCAACACAGATACGCAGTATTTT; CDR3: CASRGEINTDTQYF
D: NA; J: TRBJ2-3; V: TRBV6-5; size: once; DNA: TGTGCCAGCAGTTTCGCCAGGGTAGATACGCAGTATTTT; CDR3: CASSFARVDTQYF
D: NA; J: TRBJ2-7; V: TRBV5-6; size: NA; DNA: TGTGCCAGCAGACCCCCGGGGGCGTCCGAGCAGTACTTC; CDR3: CASRPPGASEQYF
D: NA; J: TRBJ2-1; V: TRBV4-3; size: once; DNA: TGCGCCAGCAGCCAAGACCTCAGGGGAGGGTCCTACAATGAGCAGTTCTTC; CDR3: CASSQDLRGGSYNEQFF
D: NA; J: TRBJ2-5; V: TRBV5-3; size: NA; DNA: TGTGCCAGAAGCTTGTGGATGGGGGAGACCCAGTACTTC; CDR3: CARSLWMGETQYF
D: NA; J: TRBJ2-2; V: TRBV7-2; size: NA; DNA: TGTGCCAGCAGCCCCTTGGGGACAAACACCGGGGAGCTGTTTTTT; CDR3: CASSPLGTNTGELFF
D: NA; J: TRBJ1-1; V: TRBV7-2; size: once; DNA: TGTGCCAGCAGCTCCGGAACTGAAGCTTTCTTT; CDR3: CASSSGTEAFF
D: NA; J: TRBJ1-1; V: TRBV11-2; size: NA; DNA: TGTGCCAGCAGCGACGCCAGAAACACTGAAGCTTTCTTT; CDR3: CASSDARNTEAFF
D: TRBD1; J: TRBJ1-2; V: TRBV5-4; size: NA; DNA: TGTGCCAGCAGCTTGGCCGACAGGGTAACCTATGGCTACACCTTC; CDR3: CASSLADRVTYGYTF
D: NA; J: TRBJ2-7; V: TRBV27; size: NA; DNA: TGTGCCAGCAGTTTGACTCGGGAGTTATCCTACGAGCAGTACTTC; CDR3: CASSLTRELSYEQYF
D: NA; J: TRBJ2-1; V: TRBV28; size: NA; DNA: TGTGCCAGCAGTTTATCCGACTACCTCTACAATGAGCAGTTCTTC; CDR3: CASSLSDYLYNEQFF
D: TRBD2; J: TRBJ2-1; V: TRBV2; size: NA; DNA: TGTGCCAGCAGCGTCGCTAGCGGGGGTTACAATGAGCAGTTCTTC; CDR3: CASSVASGGYNEQFF
D: NA; J: TRBJ2-5; V: TRBV30; size: NA; DNA: TGTGCCTGGGGGGAGGAGTTTGAGGAGACCCAGTACTTC; CDR3: CAWGEEFEETQYF
D: NA; J: TRBJ2-1; V: TRBV6-6; size: NA; DNA: TGTGCCACCGCACGACTCTACAATGAGCAGTTCTTC; CDR3: CATARLYNEQFF
D: NA; J: TRBJ1-4; V: TRBV21-1; size: once; DNA: TGTGCCAGCAGCATACAGGATCCTAATGAAAAACTGTTTTTT; CDR3: CASSIQDPNEKLFF
D: TRBD2; J: TRBJ2-1; V: TRBV9; size: NA; DNA: TGTGCCAGCAGCGTTCGGACTAGCGGCCTGGAAAGTGAGCAGTTCTTC; CDR3: CASSVRTSGLESEQFF
D: NA; J: TRBJ1-2; V: TRBV6-5; size: NA; DNA: TGTGCCAGCAGTTACCGGGGGCCTTATGGCTACACCTTC; CDR3: CASSYRGPYGYTF
D: NA; J: TRBJ2-6; V: TRBV7-2; size: NA; DNA: TGTGCCAGCAGCGGCTGGGCCGCTGGGGCCAACGTCCTGACTTTC; CDR3: CASSGWAAGANVLTF
D: NA; J: TRBJ1-6; V: TRBV7-2; size: NA; DNA: TGTGCCAGCAGCTTAAACCGGGCTCGTAATTCACCCCTCCACTTT; CDR3: CASSLNRARNSPLHF
D: NA; J: TRBJ2-7; V: TRBV4-1; size: NA; DNA: TGCGCCAGCAGCGTCGGGGCGTATCAGTACTTC; CDR3: CASSVGAYQYF
D: NA; J: TRBJ1-2; V: TRBV7-8; size: NA; DNA: TGTGCCAGCAGCCCCATGGGGGCGCGGGGCTACACCTTC; CDR3: CASSPMGARGYTF
D: TRBD1; J: TRBJ1-1; V: TRBV28; size: NA; DNA: TGTGCCAGCAGCCGAATTCGGACAGGGAACACTGAAGCTTTCTTT; CDR3: CASSRIRTGNTEAFF
D: NA; J: TRBJ1-5; V: TRBV28; size: NA; DNA: TGTGCCAGCCTTCCCGTGCCTCGCAATCAGCCCCAGCATTTT; CDR3: CASLPVPRNQPQHF
D: NA; J: TRBJ2-7; V: TRBV5-4; size: once; DNA: TGTGCCAGCAGCTTGGCTGTTTGGGGCGAGCAGTACTTC; CDR3: CASSLAVWGEQYF
D: TRBD1; J: TRBJ1-4; V: TRBV30; size: NA; DNA: TGTGCCCCAGGGGGAGAAAAACTGTTTTTT; CDR3: CAPGGEKLFF
D: NA; J: TRBJ1-2; V: TRBV30; size: NA; DNA: TGTGCCTGGAGAATGGCATATGGCTACACCTTC; CDR3: CAWRMAYGYTF
D: NA; J: TRBJ2-7; V: TRBV5-6; size: NA; DNA: TGTGCCAGCATCCCCCGACATGCCGCTCCCTACGAGCAGTACTTC; CDR3: CASIPRHAAPYEQYF
D: NA; J: TRBJ2-7; V: TRBV4-3; size: NA; DNA: TGCGCCAGCAGCCAAGAGCGGGACTCCTACGAGCAGTACTTC; CDR3: CASSQERDSYEQYF
D: TRBD2; J: TRBJ2-1; V: TRBV7-2; size: NA; DNA: TGTGCCAGCGTGGAGGCTAGCGGGGGGAATGAGCAGTTCTTC; CDR3: CASVEASGGNEQFF
D: TRBD1; J: TRBJ2-7; V: TRBV4-2; size: NA; DNA: TGTGCCAGCAGCCAAACAGGGGGCTCCTACGAGCAGTACTTC; CDR3: CASSQTGGSYEQYF
D: NA; J: TRBJ1-1; V: TRBV29-1; size: NA; DNA: TGCAGCGGGGGGGCTTACGCTGAAGCTTTCTTT; CDR3: CSGGAYAEAFF
D: TRBD2; J: TRBJ2-1; V: TRBV7-9; size: once; DNA: TGTGCCAGCAGTCCCACGACTAGCATCAATGAGCAGTTCTTC; CDR3: CASSPTTSINEQFF
D: NA; J: TRBJ1-1; V: TRBV28; size: NA; DNA: TGTGCCAGCAGTTTTCAGGAGGGCACTGAAGCTTTCTTT; CDR3: CASSFQEGTEAFF
D: NA; J: TRBJ1-2; V: TRBV5-1; size: NA; DNA: TGCGCCAGCAGCTTGGCCAGGGATGGGGCTTATGGCTACACCTTC; CDR3: CASSLARDGAYGYTF
D: NA; J: TRBJ1-1; V: TRBV10-2; size: NA; DNA: TGCGCCAGCAGTGACCAGAACACTGAAGCTTTCTTT; CDR3: CASSDQNTEAFF
D: TRBD2; J: TRBJ2-3; V: TRBV30; size: NA; DNA: TGTGCCTGGACTAGCGGGGCGCTGGGCACAGATACGCAGTATTTT; CDR3: CAWTSGALGTDTQYF
D: TRBD2; J: TRBJ2-1; V: TRBV7-6; size: NA; DNA: TGTGCCAGCAGCCCCGGGAGCGGGAGGGTCAATGAGCAGTTCTTC; CDR3: CASSPGSGRVNEQFF
D: NA; J: TRBJ1-4; V: TRBV9; size: NA; DNA: TGTGCCAGCAGCGCGGGAGGAACCAATGAAAAACTGTTTTTT; CDR3: CASSAGGTNEKLFF
D: TRBD2; J: TRBJ2-3; V: TRBV6-1; size: NA; DNA: TGTGCCAGCAGTGTGCTAGCGGGAAGGTCCACAGATACGCAGTATTTT; CDR3: CASSVLAGRSTDTQYF
D: TRBD1; J: TRBJ2-1; V: TRBV5-1; size: NA; DNA: TGCGCCAGCAGCTTGGGGGACAGGCTATACAATGAGCAGTTCTTC; CDR3: CASSLGDRLYNEQFF
D: TRBD2; J: TRBJ2-7; V: TRBV7-9; size: few; DNA: TGTGCCAGCAGCCACCCTGAACTAGCGGGAGATATCGAGCAGTACTTC; CDR3: CASSHPELAGDIEQYF
D: NA; J: TRBJ1-5; V: TRBV30; size: NA; DNA: TGTGCCTGGAGTCTCGGCCAGGGCAGCAATCAGCCCCAGCATTTT; CDR3: CAWSLGQGSNQPQHF
D: TRBD2; J: TRBJ2-7; V: TRBV13; size: NA; DNA: TGTGCCAGCAGCCTCGGACTAGCGAAAGCCTACGAGCAGTACTTC; CDR3: CASSLGLAKAYEQYF